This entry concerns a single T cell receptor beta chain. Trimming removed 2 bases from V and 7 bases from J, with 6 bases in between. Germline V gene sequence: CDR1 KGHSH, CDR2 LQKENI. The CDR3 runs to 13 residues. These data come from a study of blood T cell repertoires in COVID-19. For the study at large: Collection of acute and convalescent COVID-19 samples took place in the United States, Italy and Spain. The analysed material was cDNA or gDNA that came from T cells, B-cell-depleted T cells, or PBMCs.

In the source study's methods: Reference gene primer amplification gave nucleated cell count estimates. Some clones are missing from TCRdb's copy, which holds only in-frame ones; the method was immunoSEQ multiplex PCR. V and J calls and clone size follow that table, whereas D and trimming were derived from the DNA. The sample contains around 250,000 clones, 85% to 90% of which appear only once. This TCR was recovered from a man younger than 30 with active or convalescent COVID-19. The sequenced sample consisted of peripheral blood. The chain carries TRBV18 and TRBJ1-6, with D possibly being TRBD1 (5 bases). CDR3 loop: CASSPGANSPLHF. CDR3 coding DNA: TGTGCCAGCTCACCAGGGGCAAATTCACCCCTCCACTTT.